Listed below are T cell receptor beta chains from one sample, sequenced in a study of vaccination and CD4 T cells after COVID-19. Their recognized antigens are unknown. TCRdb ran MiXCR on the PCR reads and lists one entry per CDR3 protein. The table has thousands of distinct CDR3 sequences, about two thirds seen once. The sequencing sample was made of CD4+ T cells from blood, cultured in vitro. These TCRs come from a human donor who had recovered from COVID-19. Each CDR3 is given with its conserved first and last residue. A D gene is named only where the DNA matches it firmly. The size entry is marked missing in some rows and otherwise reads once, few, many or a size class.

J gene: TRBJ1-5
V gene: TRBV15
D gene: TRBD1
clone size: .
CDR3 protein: CATSSDRVSGQPQHF
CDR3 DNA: TGTGCCACCAGCAGTGACAGGGTGTCAGGCCAGCCCCAGCATTTT

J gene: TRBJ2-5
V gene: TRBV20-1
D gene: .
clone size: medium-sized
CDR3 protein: CSARQGSYETQYF
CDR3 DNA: TGCAGTGCTAGGCAGGGGTCGTACGAGACCCAGTACTTC

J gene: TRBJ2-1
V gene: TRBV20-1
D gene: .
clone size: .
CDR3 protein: CSARAPLDGGDEQFF
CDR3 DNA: TGCAGTGCTAGAGCTCCTCTCGACGGTGGGGATGAGCAGTTCTTC

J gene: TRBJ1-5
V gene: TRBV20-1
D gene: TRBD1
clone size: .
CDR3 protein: CSAWTGTSGSPNQPQHF
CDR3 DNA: TGCAGTGCATGGACAGGGACGAGCGGGTCCCCTAATCAGCCCCAGCATTTT

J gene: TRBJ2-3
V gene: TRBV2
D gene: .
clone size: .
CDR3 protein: CASTETSGWSTDTQYF
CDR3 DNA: TGTGCCAGCACCGAAACGAGCGGCTGGTCGACAGATACGCAGTATTTT

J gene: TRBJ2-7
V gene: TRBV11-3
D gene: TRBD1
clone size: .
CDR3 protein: CASSSRTGMGEQYF
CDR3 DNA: TGTGCCAGCAGCTCGAGGACAGGGATGGGCGAGCAGTACTTC

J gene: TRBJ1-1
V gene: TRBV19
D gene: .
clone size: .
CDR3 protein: CASSKRLDMNTEAFF
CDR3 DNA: TGTGCCAGTAGCAAGAGGTTGGATATGAACACTGAAGCTTTCTTT

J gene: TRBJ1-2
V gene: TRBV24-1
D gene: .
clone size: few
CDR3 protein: CATSDRRFYGYTF
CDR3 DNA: TGTGCCACCAGTGATCGACGGTTCTATGGCTACACCTTC

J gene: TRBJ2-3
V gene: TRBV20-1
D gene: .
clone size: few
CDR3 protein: CSAEPSTDTQYF
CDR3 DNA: TGCAGTGCGGAACCCAGCACAGATACGCAGTATTTT

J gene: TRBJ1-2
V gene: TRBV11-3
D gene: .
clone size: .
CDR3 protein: CASSLAGDGYTF
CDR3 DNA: TGTGCCAGCAGCTTAGCAGGGGATGGCTACACCTTC

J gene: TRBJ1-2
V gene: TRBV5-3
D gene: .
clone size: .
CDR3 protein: CATRARAGGYTF
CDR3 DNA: TGTGCCACCCGGGCCAGGGCTGGTGGCTACACCTTC

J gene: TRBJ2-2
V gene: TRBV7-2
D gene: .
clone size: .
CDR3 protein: CASSTYRELFF
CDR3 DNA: TGTGCCAGCAGCACCTACCGGGAGCTGTTTTTT

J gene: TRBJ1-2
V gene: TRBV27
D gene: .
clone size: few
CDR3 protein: CASSYTGSGGYTF
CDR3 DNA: TGTGCCAGCAGTTATACGGGGAGCGGTGGCTACACCTTC

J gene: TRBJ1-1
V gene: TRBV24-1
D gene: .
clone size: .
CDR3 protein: CATSDPGLQEAFF
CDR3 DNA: TGTGCCACCAGTGACCCCGGGTTGCAAGAAGCTTTCTTT

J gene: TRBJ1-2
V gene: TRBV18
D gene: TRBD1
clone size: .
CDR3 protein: CASSPSQGNDYGYTF
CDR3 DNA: TGTGCCAGCTCACCATCACAGGGGAACGACTATGGCTACACCTTC

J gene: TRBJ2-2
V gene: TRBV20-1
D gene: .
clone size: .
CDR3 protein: CSASDRDGFTGELFF
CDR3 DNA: TGCAGTGCTTCAGACCGGGACGGATTCACCGGGGAGCTGTTTTTT

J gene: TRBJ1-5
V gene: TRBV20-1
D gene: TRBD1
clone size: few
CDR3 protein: CSASMTGSHQHF
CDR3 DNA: TGCAGTGCTTCAATGACAGGGTCCCACCAGCATTTT

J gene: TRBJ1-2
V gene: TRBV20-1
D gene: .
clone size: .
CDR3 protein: CSARGPRGDYGYTF
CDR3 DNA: TGCAGTGCTAGAGGCCCCCGTGGGGACTATGGCTACACCTTC

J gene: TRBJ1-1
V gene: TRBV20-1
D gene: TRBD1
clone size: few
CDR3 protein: CSAPRTGGLTEAFF
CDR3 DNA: TGCAGTGCTCCCCGGACAGGGGGGCTCACTGAAGCTTTCTTT

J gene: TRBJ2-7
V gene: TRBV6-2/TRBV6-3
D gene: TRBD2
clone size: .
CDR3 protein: CASRISGSSYEQYF
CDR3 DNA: TGTGCCAGCAGGATTAGCGGGAGCTCCTACGAGCAGTACTTC

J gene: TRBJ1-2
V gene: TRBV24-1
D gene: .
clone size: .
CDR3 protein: CATSKDGADYGYTF
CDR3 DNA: TGTGCCACCAGTAAGGACGGTGCAGACTATGGCTACACCTTC

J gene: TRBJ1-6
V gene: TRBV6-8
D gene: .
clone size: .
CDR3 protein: CARGRAGTYNSPLHF
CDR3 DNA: TGTGCCAGAGGGAGGGCTGGGACCTATAATTCACCCCTCCACTTT

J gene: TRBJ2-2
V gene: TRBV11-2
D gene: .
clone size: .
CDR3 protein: CASSRVGDTGELFF
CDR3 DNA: TGTGCCAGCAGCCGGGTGGGGGACACCGGGGAGCTGTTTTTT

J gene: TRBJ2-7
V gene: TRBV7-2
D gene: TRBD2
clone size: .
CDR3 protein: CASSRAAAGLAEIYEQYF
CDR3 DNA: TGTGCCAGCAGCCGCGCCGCAGCCGGGCTAGCGGAGATCTACGAGCAGTACTTC

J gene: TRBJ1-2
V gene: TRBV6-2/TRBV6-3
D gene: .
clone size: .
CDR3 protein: CASTGRRMGYGYTF
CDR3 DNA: TGTGCCAGCACTGGACGGAGGATGGGATATGGCTACACCTTC

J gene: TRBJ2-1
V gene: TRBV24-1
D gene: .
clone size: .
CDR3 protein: CATSRTGPSYNEQFF
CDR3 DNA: TGTGCCACCAGTCGGACCGGACCCTCCTACAATGAGCAGTTCTTC

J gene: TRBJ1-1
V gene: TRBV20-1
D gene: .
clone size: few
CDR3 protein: CSASLYTEAFF
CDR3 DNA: TGCAGTGCTAGCCTTTACACTGAAGCTTTCTTT

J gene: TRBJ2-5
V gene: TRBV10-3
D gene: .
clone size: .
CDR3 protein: CAISDRGGVGETQYF
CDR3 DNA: TGTGCCATCAGTGATAGGGGGGGTGTCGGGGAGACCCAGTACTTC

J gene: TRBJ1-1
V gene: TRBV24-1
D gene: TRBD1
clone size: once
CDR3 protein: CATSDPKTGGKAFF
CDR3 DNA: TGTGCCACCAGTGACCCTAAGACAGGGGGCAAGGCTTTCTTT

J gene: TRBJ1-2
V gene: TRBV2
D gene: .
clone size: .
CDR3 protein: CASPPGRTQAKGYTF
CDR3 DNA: TGTGCCAGTCCCCCCGGGAGGACCCAAGCCAAGGGCTACACCTTC

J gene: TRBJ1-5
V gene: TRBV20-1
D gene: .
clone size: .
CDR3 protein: CSAVGPRGQPQHF
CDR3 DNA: TGCAGTGCGGTTGGGCCAAGGGGTCAGCCCCAGCATTTT

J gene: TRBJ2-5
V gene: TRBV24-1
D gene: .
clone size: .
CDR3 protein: CATSDRSGPGETQYF
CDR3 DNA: TGTGCCACCAGTGATCGTAGCGGCCCTGGGGAGACCCAGTACTTC

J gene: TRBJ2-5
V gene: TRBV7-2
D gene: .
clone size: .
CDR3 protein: CASSLVAAEETQYF
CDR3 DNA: TGTGCCAGCAGCTTAGTGGCAGCCGAAGAGACCCAGTACTTC

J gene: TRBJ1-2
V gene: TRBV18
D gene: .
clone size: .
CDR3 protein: CASSPRNYGYTF
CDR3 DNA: TGTGCCAGCTCACCCCGGAACTATGGCTACACCTTC

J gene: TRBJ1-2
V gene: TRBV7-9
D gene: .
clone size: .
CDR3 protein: CVSSPGGERSYTF
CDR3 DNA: TGTGTCAGCAGCCCCGGGGGGGAGAGGAGCTACACCTTC

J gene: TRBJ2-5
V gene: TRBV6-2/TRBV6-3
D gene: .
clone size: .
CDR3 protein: CASKERRWRMGETQYF
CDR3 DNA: TGTGCCAGCAAAGAGAGGCGGTGGCGGATGGGGGAGACCCAGTACTTC

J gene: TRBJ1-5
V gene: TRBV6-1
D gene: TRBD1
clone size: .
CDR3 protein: CASTGAWGYQPQHF
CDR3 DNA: TGTGCCAGTACAGGGGCCTGGGGATATCAGCCCCAGCATTTT

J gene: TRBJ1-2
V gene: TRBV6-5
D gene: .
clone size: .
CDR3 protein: CASSYGYGYTF
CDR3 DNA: TGTGCCAGCAGTTACGGATACGGCTACACCTTC

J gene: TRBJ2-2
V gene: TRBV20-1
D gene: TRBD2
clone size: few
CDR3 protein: CSARRPAGGRTGELFF
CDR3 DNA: TGCAGTGCTAGACGGCCAGCGGGAGGGAGAACCGGGGAGCTGTTTTTT

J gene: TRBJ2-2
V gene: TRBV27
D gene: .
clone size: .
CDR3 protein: CASSLVQGARGTGELFF
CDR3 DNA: TGTGCCAGCAGTTTAGTGCAGGGAGCCCGTGGTACCGGGGAGCTGTTTTTT

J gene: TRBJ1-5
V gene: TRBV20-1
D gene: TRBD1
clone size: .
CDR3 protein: CSAGDRPNQPQHF
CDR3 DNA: TGCAGTGCTGGGGACAGACCCAATCAGCCCCAGCATTTT

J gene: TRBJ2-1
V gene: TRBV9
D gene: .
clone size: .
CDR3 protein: CASSETEWGYNEQFF
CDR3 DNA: TGTGCCAGCAGCGAAACGGAGTGGGGATACAATGAGCAGTTCTTC